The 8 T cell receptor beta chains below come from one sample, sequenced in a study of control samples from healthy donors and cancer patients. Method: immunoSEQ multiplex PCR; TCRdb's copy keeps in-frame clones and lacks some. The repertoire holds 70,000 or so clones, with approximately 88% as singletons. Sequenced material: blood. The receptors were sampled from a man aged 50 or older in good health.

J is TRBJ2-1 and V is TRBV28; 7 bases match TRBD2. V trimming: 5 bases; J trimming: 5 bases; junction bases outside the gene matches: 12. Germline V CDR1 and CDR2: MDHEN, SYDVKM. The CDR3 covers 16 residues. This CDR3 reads CASSPPGGRANNEQFF. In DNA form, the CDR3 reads TGTGCCAGCAGTCCCCCGGGAGGACGCGCGAACAATGAGCAGTTCTTC.

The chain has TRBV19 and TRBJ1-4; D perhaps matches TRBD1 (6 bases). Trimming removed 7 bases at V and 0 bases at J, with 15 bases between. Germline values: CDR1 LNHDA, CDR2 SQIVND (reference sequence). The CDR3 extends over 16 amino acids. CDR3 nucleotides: TGTGCCAGTAACCCTTACAGGGTGGCAACTAATGAAAAACTGTTTTTT. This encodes CASNPYRVATNEKLFF. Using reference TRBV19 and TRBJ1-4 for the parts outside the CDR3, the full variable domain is DGGITQSPKYLFRKEGQNVTLSCEQNLNHDAMYWYRQDPGQGLRLIYYSQIVNDFQKGDIAEGYSVSREKKESFPLTVTSAQKNPTAFYLCASNPYRVATNEKLFFGSGTQLSVL.

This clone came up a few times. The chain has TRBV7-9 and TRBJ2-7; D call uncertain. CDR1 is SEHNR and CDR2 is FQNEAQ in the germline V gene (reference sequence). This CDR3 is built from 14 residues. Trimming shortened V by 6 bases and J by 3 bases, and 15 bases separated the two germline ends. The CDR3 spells CASSRPGPIYEQYF. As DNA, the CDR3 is TGTGCCAGCAGTCGGCCCGGACCGATCTACGAGCAGTACTTC. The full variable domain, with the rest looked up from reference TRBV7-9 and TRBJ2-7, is DTGVSQNPRHKITKRGQNVTFRCDPISEHNRLYWYRQTLGQGPEFLTYFQNEAQLEKSRLLSDRFSAERPKGSFSTLEIQRTEQGDSAMYLCASSRPGPIYEQYFGPGTRLTVT.

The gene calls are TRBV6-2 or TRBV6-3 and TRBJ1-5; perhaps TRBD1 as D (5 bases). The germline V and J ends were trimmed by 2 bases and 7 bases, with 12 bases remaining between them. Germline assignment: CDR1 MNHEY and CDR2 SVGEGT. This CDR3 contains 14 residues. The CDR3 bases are TGTGCCAGCAGTTACGGATGGGGCAGCCAGCCCCAGCATTTT. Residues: CASSYGWGSQPQHF.

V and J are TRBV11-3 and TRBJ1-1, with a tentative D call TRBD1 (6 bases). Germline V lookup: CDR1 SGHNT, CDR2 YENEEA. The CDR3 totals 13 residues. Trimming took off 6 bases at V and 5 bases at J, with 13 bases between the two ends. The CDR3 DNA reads TGTGCCAGCAGGGGACAAGGGCGGACTGAAGCTTTCTTT. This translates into CASRGQGRTEAFF.

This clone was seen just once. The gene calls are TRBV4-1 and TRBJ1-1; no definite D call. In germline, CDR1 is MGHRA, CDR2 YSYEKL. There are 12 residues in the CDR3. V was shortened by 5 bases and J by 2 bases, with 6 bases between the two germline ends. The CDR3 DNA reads TGCGCCAGCAGCTGGAGCAACACTGAAGCTTTCTTT. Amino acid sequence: CASSWSNTEAFF.

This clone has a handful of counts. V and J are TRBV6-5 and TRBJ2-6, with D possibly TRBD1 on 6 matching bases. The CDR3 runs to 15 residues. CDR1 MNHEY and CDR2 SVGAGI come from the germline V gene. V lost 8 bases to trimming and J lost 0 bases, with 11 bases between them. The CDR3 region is CASGGTHSGANVLTF. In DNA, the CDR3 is TGTGCCAGCGGGGGCACCCACTCTGGGGCCAACGTCCTGACTTTC.

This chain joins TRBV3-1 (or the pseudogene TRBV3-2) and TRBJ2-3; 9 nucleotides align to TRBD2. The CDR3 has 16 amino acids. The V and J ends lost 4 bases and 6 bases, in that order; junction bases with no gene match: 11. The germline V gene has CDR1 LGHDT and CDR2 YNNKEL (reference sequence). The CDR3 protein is CASSREASGTGDTQYF. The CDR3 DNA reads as TGTGCCAGCAGCCGGGAGGCTAGCGGGACGGGGGATACGCAGTATTTT.